A selection of T cell receptor beta chains follows, all from one sample in a study of a mutant IDH1 vaccine in newly diagnosed glioma. Here immunoSEQ multiplex PCR was the method, and the copy in TCRdb shows in-frame clones only, minus some. The sample includes some 44,000 clones, 75% to 85% of them seen just once. These receptors' targets are unknown. The material sequenced was PBMCs, taken from a glioma patient whose treatment included an IDH1 peptide vaccine. Every receptor here comes from a woman between 50 and 59 years old with glioma. Both conserved end residues are part of each CDR3. A D gene is named only where the DNA matches it firmly. Expanded clones are given a class, and other clones once, few, many or no size at all.

>TRBD1|.|TRBJ2-1|TRBV7-2
TGTGCCAGCAGTCTTACCGGGACAGGGGTCTACAATGAGCAGTTCTTC
CASSLTGTGVYNEQFF
>TRBD1|.|TRBJ1-3|TRBV6-4
TGTGCCAGCAGGGGGGCAAGGGGGCCAGGAAACACCATATATTTT
CASRGARGPGNTIYF
>TRBD1|.|TRBJ1-6|TRBV7-6
TGTGCCAGCAGCGCGACGTGGACAGGGGGATCACCCCTCCACTTT
CASSATWTGGSPLHF
>.|.|TRBJ1-5|TRBV4-2
TGTGCCAGCAGTAAGGATTATAGCAATCAGCCCCAGCATTTT
CASSKDYSNQPQHF
>TRBD1|.|TRBJ2-3|TRBV7-9
TGTGCCAGCAGCCCGACAGGGTCTAGCACAGATACGCAGTATTTT
CASSPTGSSTDTQYF
>.|once|TRBJ1-1|TRBV9
TGTGCCAGCAGCGTAGAATGGAAAACGGAAGCTTTCTTT
CASSVEWKTEAFF
>.|.|TRBJ1-4|TRBV27
TGTGCCAGCAGCCGGGGAACTAATGAAAAACTGTTTTTT
CASSRGTNEKLFF
>.|once|TRBJ2-3|TRBV18
TGTGCCAGCTCCCACGATACGCAGTATTTT
CASSHDTQYF
>TRBD1|.|TRBJ2-7|TRBV5-1
TGCGCCAGCAGCTTGAGGGGACAGGGGGCCGACGAGCAGTACTTC
CASSLRGQGADEQYF
>.|.|TRBJ1-5|TRBV4-2
TGTGCCAGCAGCCAAGCCGGGGGTGGAAATCAGCCCCAGCATTTT
CASSQAGGGNQPQHF
>TRBD1|once|TRBJ1-5|TRBV27
TGTGCCAGTAGACCCGGGACAGGGGCCAATCAGCCCCAGCATTTT
CASRPGTGANQPQHF
>TRBD1|.|TRBJ1-2|TRBV2
TGTGCCAGCAGTGAAAGGACAGGAAGCTATGGCTACACCTTC
CASSERTGSYGYTF
>TRBD2|few|TRBJ2-3|TRBV6-4
TGTGCCAGCAGTGACGGGGCTAGCGGGGGCGGTACGCAGTATTTT
CASSDGASGGGTQYF
>.|.|TRBJ1-4|TRBV5-1
TGCGCCAGCAGCTTGGCCGTGGGGGCAACTAATGAAAAACTGTTTTTT
CASSLAVGATNEKLFF
>.|.|TRBJ1-1|TRBV6-4
TGTGCCAGCAGTATGGACCCTTTGAGGACTGAAGCTTTCTTT
CASSMDPLRTEAFF
>TRBD1|.|TRBJ1-4|TRBV5-8
TGTGCCAGCAGCCCGCTGCCCGGTCGGACAGGAGGAGAGTATGAAAAACTGTTTTTT
CASSPLPGRTGGEYEKLFF
>.|.|TRBJ2-5|TRBV18
TGTGCCAGCTCACGAGGACAGAAAGAGACCCAGTACTTC
CASSRGQKETQYF
>.|.|TRBJ1-5|TRBV5-6
TGTGCCAGCAGCTTGGGGCCACAGGGTTCCCCCAATCAGCCCCAGCATTTT
CASSLGPQGSPNQPQHF
>.|once|TRBJ2-2|TRBV10-3
TGTGCCATCACCCGGACAGCGGCGAACACCGGGGAGCTGTTTTTT
CAITRTAANTGELFF
>.|.|TRBJ2-2|TRBV27
TGTGCCAGCACCAACCCCCAGCTCACCGGGGAGCTGTTTTTT
CASTNPQLTGELFF
>.|few|TRBJ1-5|TRBV6-6
TGTGCCAGCAGTTACTCTGGGCAGCCCCAGCATTTT
CASSYSGQPQHF